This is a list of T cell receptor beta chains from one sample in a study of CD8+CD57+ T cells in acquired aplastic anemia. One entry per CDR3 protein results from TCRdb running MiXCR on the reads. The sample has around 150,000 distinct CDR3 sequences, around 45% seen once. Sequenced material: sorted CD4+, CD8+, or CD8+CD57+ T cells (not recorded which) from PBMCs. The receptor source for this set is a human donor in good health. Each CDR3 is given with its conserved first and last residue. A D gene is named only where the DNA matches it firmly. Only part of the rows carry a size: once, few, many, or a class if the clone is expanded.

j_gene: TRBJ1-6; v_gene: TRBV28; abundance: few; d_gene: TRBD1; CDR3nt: TGTGCCTCCCAACAGGGGGGGGCCGGTGGAGGTTCACCCCTCCACTTT; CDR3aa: CASQQGGAGGGSPLHF
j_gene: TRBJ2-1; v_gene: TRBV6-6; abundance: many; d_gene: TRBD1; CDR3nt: TGTGCCAGCAGTGGACAGGGAGGTGGCGAGCAGTTCTTC; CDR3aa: CASSGQGGGEQFF
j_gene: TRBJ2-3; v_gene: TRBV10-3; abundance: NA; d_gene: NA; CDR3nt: TGTGCCATCAACACAGGCAGGTCTAGCACAGATACGCAGTATTTT; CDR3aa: CAINTGRSSTDTQYF
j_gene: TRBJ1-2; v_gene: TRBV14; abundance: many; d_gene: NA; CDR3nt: TGTGCCAGCAGCCTCGGTGGGCGGGAAGGCTACACCTTC; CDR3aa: CASSLGGREGYTF
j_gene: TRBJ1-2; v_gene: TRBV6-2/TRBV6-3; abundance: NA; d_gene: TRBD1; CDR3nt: TGTGCCAGCAGTTACTCAAACCACAGGGGACGGAACTATGGCTACACCTTC; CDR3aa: CASSYSNHRGRNYGYTF
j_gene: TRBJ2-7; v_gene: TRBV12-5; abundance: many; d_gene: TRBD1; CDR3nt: TGTGCTAGTGGTATGGGACAGGGTTCCTACGAGCAGTACTTC; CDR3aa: CASGMGQGSYEQYF
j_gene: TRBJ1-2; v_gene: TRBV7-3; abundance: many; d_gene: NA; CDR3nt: TGTGCCAGCAGACTTGATCCGAACTATGGCTACACCTTC; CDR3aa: CASRLDPNYGYTF
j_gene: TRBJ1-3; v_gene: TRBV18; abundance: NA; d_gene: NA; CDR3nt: TGTGCCAGCTCACCGGAGGGGAAAAACACCATATATTTT; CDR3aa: CASSPEGKNTIYF
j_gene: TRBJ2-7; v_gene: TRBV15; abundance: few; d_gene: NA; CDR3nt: TGTGCCACCAGCCCCAGAGGACAGTCCTACGAGCAGTACTTC; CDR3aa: CATSPRGQSYEQYF
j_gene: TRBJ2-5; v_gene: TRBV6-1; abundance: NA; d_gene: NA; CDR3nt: TGTGCCAGCAATCTTTGGGCAGCTGAAGAGACCCAGTACTTC; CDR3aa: CASNLWAAEETQYF
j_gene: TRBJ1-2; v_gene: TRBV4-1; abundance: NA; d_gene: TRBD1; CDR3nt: TGCGCCAGCAGCCAACTTACAGGGGGTCTTTATGGCTACACCTTC; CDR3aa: CASSQLTGGLYGYTF
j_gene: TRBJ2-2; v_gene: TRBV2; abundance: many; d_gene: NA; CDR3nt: TGTGCCAGCAGTCAAACCTTCTCCGCGAACACCGGGGAGCTGTTTTTT; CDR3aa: CASSQTFSANTGELFF
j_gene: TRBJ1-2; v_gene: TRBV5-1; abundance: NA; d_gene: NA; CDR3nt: TGCGCCAGCAGCTTCGCTACAGGGTCCGGCTATGGCTACACCTTC; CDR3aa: CASSFATGSGYGYTF
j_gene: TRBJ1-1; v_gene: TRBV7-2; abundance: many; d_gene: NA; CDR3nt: TGTGCCAGCCATGACAGGTTCGGGACTGAAGCTTTCTTT; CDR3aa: CASHDRFGTEAFF
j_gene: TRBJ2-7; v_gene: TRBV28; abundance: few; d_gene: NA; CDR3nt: TGTGCCAGCAGTTTATTGGTCCAGCTCCTTGGTCTTACCTACGAGCAGTACTTC; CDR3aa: CASSLLVQLLGLTYEQYF
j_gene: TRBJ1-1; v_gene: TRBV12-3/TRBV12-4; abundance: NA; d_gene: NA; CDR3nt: TGTGCCAGCAGTTCCAAACGGGTCACTGAAGCTTTCTTT; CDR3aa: CASSSKRVTEAFF
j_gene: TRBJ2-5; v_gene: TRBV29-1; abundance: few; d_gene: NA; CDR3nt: TGCAGCGCCGCTCCCCGGGGGCGAGCGGGAATACAAGAGACCCAGTACTTC; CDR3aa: CSAAPRGRAGIQETQYF
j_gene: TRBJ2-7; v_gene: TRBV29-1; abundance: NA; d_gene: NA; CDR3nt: TGCAGCGTTGAATTCGTAGGTTACGAGCAGTACTTC; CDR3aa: CSVEFVGYEQYF
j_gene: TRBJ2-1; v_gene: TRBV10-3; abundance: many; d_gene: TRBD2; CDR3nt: TGTGCCATCAGTGAGTCAACTAGCGTAGGGGATGAGCAGTTCTTC; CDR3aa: CAISESTSVGDEQFF
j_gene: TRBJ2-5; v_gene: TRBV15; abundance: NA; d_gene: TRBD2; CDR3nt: TGTGCCACCAGCAGAGCAGACAGAGCGGGGCAAGAGACCCAGTACTTC; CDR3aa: CATSRADRAGQETQYF
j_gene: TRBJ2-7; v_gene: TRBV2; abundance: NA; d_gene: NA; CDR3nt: TGTGCCAGCAGCCCGGGACATGTTGCCGAGCAGTACTTC; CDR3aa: CASSPGHVAEQYF
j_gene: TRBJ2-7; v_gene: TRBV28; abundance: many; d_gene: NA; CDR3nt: TGTGCCAGCCTCACGCGTGGGGGGCGCGAGCAGTACTTC; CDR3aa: CASLTRGGREQYF
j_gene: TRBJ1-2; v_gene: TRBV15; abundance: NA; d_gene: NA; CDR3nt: TGTGCCACCAGCAGAGGACGACTTCCCCAGCCTTATGGCTACACCTTC; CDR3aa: CATSRGRLPQPYGYTF
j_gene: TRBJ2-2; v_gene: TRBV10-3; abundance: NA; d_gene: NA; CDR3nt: TGTGCCATCAAGTCTAGCGAGAACACCGGGGAGCTGTTTTTT; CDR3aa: CAIKSSENTGELFF
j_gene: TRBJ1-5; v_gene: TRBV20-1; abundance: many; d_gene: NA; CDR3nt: TGCAGTGCTAGAGGGGCAAATCAGCCCCAGCATTTT; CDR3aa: CSARGANQPQHF
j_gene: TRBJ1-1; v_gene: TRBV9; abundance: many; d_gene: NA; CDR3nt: TGTGCCAGCAGCGTAAAGGACGCAGGGGCGCTGAACACTGAAGCTTTCTTT; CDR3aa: CASSVKDAGALNTEAFF
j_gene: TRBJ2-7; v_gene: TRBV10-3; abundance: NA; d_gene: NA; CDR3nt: TGTGCCATCAGGGAGCGCGGAGGTCTTAATCACGAGCAGTACTTC; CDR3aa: CAIRERGGLNHEQYF
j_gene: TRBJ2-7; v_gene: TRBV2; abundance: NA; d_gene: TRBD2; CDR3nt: TGTGCCAGCAGTTTACAGGCGGGAGGGCCGTACGAGCAGTACTTC; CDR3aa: CASSLQAGGPYEQYF
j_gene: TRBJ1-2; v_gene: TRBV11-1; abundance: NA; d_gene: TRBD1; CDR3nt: TGTGCCAGCAGCTTCTCACTCCCCAGGACAGGGATACCCTATGGCTACACCTTC; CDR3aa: CASSFSLPRTGIPYGYTF
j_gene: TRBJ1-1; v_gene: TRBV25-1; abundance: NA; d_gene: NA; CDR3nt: TGTGCCACCCGACCAAGTGTCCCTCGGGGGAACACTGAAGCTTTCTTT; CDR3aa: CATRPSVPRGNTEAFF
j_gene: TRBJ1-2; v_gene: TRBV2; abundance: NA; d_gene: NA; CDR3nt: TGTGCCAGCATCCTCTCCCCCGTGGGGAGATATGGCTACACCTTC; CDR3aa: CASILSPVGRYGYTF
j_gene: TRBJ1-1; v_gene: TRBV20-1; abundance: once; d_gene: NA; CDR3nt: TGCAGTGCTAGAGAGGGTAGAATGGAGAACACTGAAGCTTTCTTT; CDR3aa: CSAREGRMENTEAFF
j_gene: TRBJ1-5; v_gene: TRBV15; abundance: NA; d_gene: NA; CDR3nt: TGTGCCACCAGCAGTGTCACCGGGAATCAGCCCCAGCATTTT; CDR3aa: CATSSVTGNQPQHF